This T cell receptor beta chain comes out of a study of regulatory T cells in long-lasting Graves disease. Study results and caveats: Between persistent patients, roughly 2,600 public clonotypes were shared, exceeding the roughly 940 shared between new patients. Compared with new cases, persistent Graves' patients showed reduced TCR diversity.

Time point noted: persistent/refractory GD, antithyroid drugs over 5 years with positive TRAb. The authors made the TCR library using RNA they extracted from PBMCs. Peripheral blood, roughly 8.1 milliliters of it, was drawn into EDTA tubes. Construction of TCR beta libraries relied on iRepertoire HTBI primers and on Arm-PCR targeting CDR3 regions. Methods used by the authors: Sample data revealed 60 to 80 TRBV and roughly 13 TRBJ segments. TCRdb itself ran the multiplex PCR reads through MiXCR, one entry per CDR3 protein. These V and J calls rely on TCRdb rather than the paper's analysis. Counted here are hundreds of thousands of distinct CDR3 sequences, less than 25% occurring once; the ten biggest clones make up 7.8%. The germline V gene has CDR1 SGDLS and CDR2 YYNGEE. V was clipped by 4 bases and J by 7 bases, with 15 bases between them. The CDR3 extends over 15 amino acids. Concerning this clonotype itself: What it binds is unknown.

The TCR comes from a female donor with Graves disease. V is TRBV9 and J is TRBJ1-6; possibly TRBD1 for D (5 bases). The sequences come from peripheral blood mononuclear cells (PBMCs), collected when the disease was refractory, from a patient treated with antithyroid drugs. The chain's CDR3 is CASSRGGRNNSPLHF. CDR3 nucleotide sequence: TGTGCCAGCAGCAGGGGAGGGAGGAACAATTCACCCCTCCACTTT.